The T cell receptor beta chain under discussion was sequenced for a study of shared clonotypes between healthy human individuals. Germline V CDR1 and CDR2: SEHNR, FQNEAQ (reference sequence). This CDR3 spans 15 amino acids. V trimming: 4 bases; J trimming: 5 bases; junction bases outside the gene matches: 7. The table came from immunoSEQ multiplex PCR; TCRdb's copy has only in-frame clones and leaves some out. Among some 2.1 million clones listed, about 95% were seen once. Naive-designated CD8 cells lacked CD45RO, were positively enriched for CCR7, and omitted terminally differentiated effector memory CD45RA+ cells.

The sample taken for sequencing was naive CD8+ T cells sorted from blood. The origin of this receptor is a man aged 18-30 years in good health. The chain links TRBV7-9 to TRBJ1-5, with 8 bases matching TRBD1. CDR3 loop: CASSSDRDRDQPQHF. The CDR3 nucleotides are TGTGCCAGCAGCTCGGACAGGGATCGGGATCAGCCCCAGCATTTT.